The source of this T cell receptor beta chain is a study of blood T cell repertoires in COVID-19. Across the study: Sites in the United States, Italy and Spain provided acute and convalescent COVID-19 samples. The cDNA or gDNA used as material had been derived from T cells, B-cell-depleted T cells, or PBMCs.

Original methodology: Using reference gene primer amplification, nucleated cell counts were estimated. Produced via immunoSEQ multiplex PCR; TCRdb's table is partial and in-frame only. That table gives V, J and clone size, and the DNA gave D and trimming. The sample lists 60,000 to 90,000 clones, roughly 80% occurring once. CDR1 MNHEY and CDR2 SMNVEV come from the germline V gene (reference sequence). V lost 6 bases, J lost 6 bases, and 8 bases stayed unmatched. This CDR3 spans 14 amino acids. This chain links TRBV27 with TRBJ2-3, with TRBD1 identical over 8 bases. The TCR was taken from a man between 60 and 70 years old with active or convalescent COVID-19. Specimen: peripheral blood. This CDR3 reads CASRSGGADDTQYF. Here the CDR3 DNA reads TGTGCCAGCAGGTCAGGGGGCGCAGACGATACGCAGTATTTT.